The rows below give T cell receptor beta chains drawn from one sample of a study of blood T cell repertoires in COVID-19. Clones were read by immunoSEQ multiplex PCR, and TCRdb kept only the in-frame ones, dropping some. This table holds fewer than 350,000 clones, around 85% found once. What was sequenced was PBMCs or T cells enriched from blood (not recorded which). Every receptor here comes from a middle-aged woman who had recovered from COVID-19. The CDR3 runs from the conserved cysteine through the conserved F or W. D genes are given only for firm matches. The size field is filled for only some rows; it gives once, few, many or a size class.

CDR3 protein	CDR3 DNA	clone size	V gene	J gene	D gene
CASSPGKNEQFF	TGCGCCAGCAGCCCAGGGAAGAATGAGCAGTTCTTC	-	TRBV5-1	TRBJ2-1	-
CASSPKKEAGELFF	TGCGCCAGCAGCCCGAAGAAAGAGGCCGGGGAGCTGTTTTTT	-	TRBV5-1	TRBJ2-2	-
CASSLGNMYTEAFF	TGTGCCAGCAGCTTAGGAAACATGTACACTGAAGCTTTCTTT	once	TRBV7-2	TRBJ1-1	-
CASSLGGHRDEKLFF	TGTGCCAGCTCCCTAGGAGGGCATCGGGATGAAAAACTGTTTTTT	once	TRBV18	TRBJ1-4	-
CASSLIERNTIYF	TGTGCCAGCAGTTTGATAGAAAGAAACACCATATATTTT	-	TRBV28	TRBJ1-3	-
CASSVGQGAREQYF	TGTGCCAGTTCCGTAGGACAGGGGGCGAGGGAGCAGTACTTC	once	TRBV19	TRBJ2-7	TRBD1
CATSDSSGLAGVKTQYF	TGTGCCACCAGTGATTCCTCGGGACTAGCGGGAGTAAAGACCCAGTACTTC	once	TRBV24-1	TRBJ2-5	TRBD2
CASSPPGSRVANEKLFF	TGTGCCAGCTCACCACCGGGCAGCAGGGTCGCAAATGAAAAACTGTTTTTT	-	TRBV18	TRBJ1-4	-
CASSYRYLGAGTGTGELFF	TGTGCCAGCAGCTACCGCTACCTGGGGGCAGGTACTGGTACCGGGGAGCTGTTTTTT	-	TRBV3-1/TRBV3-2	TRBJ2-2	-
CASSPSGGHGYTF	TGTGCCAGTAGTCCCTCAGGGGGCCATGGCTACACCTTC	-	TRBV19	TRBJ1-2	TRBD1
CASLTGALYEQYF	TGTGCCAGCCTCACTGGGGCTTTGTACGAGCAGTACTTC	-	TRBV19	TRBJ2-7	-
CASSQSGERDTEAFF	TGTGCCAGCAGCCAATCAGGGGAACGGGACACTGAAGCTTTCTTT	-	TRBV16	TRBJ1-1	-
CASSIQYSGNTIYF	TGTGCCAGCAGCATACAGTACTCTGGAAACACCATATATTTT	few	TRBV6-5	TRBJ1-3	-
CAWYRGTLEAFF	TGTGCCTGGTACAGGGGGACACTTGAAGCTTTCTTT	-	TRBV30	TRBJ1-1	TRBD1
CASSPWTARRNTEAFF	TGTGCCAGCAGCCCGTGGACAGCAAGGCGGAACACTGAAGCTTTCTTT	once	TRBV7-9	TRBJ1-1	-
CASKVSGSSYNEQFF	TGTGCCAGCAAAGTCAGCGGGAGCTCCTACAATGAGCAGTTCTTC	-	TRBV5-4	TRBJ2-1	TRBD2
CASSLPARQTYSYEQYF	TGTGCCAGCAGTTTACCTGCTCGACAGACTTACTCCTACGAGCAGTACTTC	-	TRBV28	TRBJ2-7	-
CASSPTRGRNEQFF	TGTGCCAGCAGCCCAACCAGGGGGCGGAATGAGCAGTTCTTC	once	TRBV5-4	TRBJ2-1	TRBD1
CASGISDRVYGYTF	TGTGCTAGTGGTATCTCGGACAGGGTCTATGGCTACACCTTC	-	TRBV12-5	TRBJ1-2	TRBD1
CAWSVLAGTDTQYF	TGTGCCTGGAGTGTACTAGCTGGCACAGATACGCAGTATTTT	-	TRBV30	TRBJ2-3	-
CASSYTGRDTEAFF	TGTGCCAGCAGTTATACGGGGAGGGACACTGAAGCTTTCTTT	-	TRBV6-5	TRBJ1-1	-
CASSSGGAGEQFF	TGTGCCAGCAGCTCCGGGGGGGCCGGTGAGCAGTTCTTC	-	TRBV27	TRBJ2-1	TRBD2